Listed below are T cell receptor beta chains from one sample, sequenced in a study of pediatric ulcerative colitis. The repertoire was sequenced with immunoSEQ multiplex PCR; TCRdb's copy has only in-frame clones and lacks some. Of under 30,000 clones in the sample, 65% to 80% were seen once. Sample: gut tissue. These receptors were taken from a boy between 10 and 17 years old with severe ulcerative colitis. Each CDR3 is given with its conserved first and last residue. Fields, in order: D gene, V gene, clone size, J gene, CDR3 protein, CDR3 DNA. D genes are given only for firm matches. A clone size is listed for some rows: how often the clone was seen (once, few, many), or a class if it is expanded.

>TRBD1|TRBV6-1|-|TRBJ2-7
CATQLQGGSEQYF
TGTGCCACCCAACTACAGGGGGGATCCGAGCAGTACTTC
>-|TRBV4-2|-|TRBJ2-3
CASSQASDTQYF
TGTGCCAGCAGCCAGGCCTCAGATACGCAGTATTTT
>TRBD2|TRBV10-3|medium-sized|TRBJ2-7
CAISEFTSVFHEQYF
TGTGCCATCAGTGAGTTCACTAGCGTTTTCCACGAGCAGTACTTC
>TRBD1|TRBV10-1|few|TRBJ2-7
CASSAGQGAYEQYF
TGCGCCAGCAGTGCCGGACAGGGGGCTTACGAGCAGTACTTC
>-|TRBV30|few|TRBJ1-3
CAWASGIGNSGNTIYF
TGTGCCTGGGCTAGTGGGATCGGGAACTCTGGAAACACCATATATTTT
>-|TRBV4-2|-|TRBJ2-3
CASSQESLAGTDTQYF
TGTGCCAGCAGCCAAGAAAGCCTGGCAGGCACAGATACGCAGTATTTT
>-|TRBV5-1|-|TRBJ2-7
CASSLDGAISYEQYF
TGCGCCAGCAGCTTGGATGGGGCGATCTCCTACGAGCAGTACTTC
>TRBD2|TRBV11-3|-|TRBJ2-1
CASSLEGTTDNEQFF
TGTGCCAGCAGCTTAGAAGGGACTACCGACAATGAGCAGTTCTTC
>-|TRBV12-5|once|TRBJ1-2
CASGWDGVGGYTF
TGTGCTAGTGGGTGGGACGGAGTTGGTGGCTACACCTTC
>-|TRBV6-6|-|TRBJ2-7
CASSYSGGASYEQYF
TGTGCCAGCAGTTACTCGGGGGGCGCCTCCTACGAGCAGTACTTC
>-|TRBV15|few|TRBJ1-1
CATSRGREAFF
TGTGCCACCAGCAGAGGGAGGGAAGCTTTCTTT
>TRBD1|TRBV5-8|-|TRBJ1-3
CASRTGFTIYF
TGTGCCAGCAGGACAGGGTTCACCATATATTTT
>TRBD1|TRBV13|-|TRBJ2-7
CASSSGTGADEQYF
TGTGCCAGCAGCTCCGGGACAGGGGCGGACGAGCAGTACTTC
>-|TRBV5-1|-|TRBJ2-1
CASSLVGWDEQFF
TGCGCCAGCAGCTTGGTTGGGTGGGATGAGCAGTTCTTC
>-|TRBV29-1|few|TRBJ2-5
CSVGAAFYETQYF
TGCAGCGTTGGGGCAGCCTTCTACGAGACCCAGTACTTC
>-|TRBV9|-|TRBJ2-1
CASSVYGYYSYNEQFF
TGTGCCAGCAGCGTATACGGCTATTACTCCTACAATGAGCAGTTCTTC
>-|TRBV7-2|once|TRBJ2-5
CASSPRQTQETQYF
TGTGCCAGCAGCCCTCGACAGACCCAAGAGACCCAGTACTTC
>-|TRBV6-5|-|TRBJ2-7
CASSLSGGGYEQYF
TGTGCCAGCAGTCTGTCAGGGGGAGGCTACGAGCAGTACTTC
>-|TRBV11-2|-|TRBJ1-2
CASSFLGANGYTF
TGTGCCAGCAGCTTTTTGGGGGCGAATGGCTACACCTTC